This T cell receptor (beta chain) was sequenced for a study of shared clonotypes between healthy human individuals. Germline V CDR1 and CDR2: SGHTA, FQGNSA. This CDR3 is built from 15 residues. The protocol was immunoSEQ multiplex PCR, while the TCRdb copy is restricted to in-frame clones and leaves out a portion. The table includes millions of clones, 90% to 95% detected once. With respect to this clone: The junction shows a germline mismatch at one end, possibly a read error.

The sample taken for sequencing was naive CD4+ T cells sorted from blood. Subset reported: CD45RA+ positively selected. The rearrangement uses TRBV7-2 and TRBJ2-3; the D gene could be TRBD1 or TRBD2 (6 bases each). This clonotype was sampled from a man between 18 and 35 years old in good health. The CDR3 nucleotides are TGTGCCAGCAGCTGGGGGCGGGGAGGCACGGATACGCAGTATTTT. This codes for CASSWGRGGTDTQYF. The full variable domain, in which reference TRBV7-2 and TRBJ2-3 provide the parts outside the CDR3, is GAGVSQSPSNKVTEKGKDVELRCDPISGHTALYWYRQSLGQGLEFLIYFQGNSAPDKSGLPSDRFSAERTGGSVSTLTIQRTQQEDSAVYLCASSWGRGGTDTQYFGPGTRLTVL.